The next 17 T cell receptor beta chains were all read from a single sample in a study of shared clonotypes between healthy human individuals (dated by TCRdb to about 2020). Library preparation employed the immunoSEQ multiplex PCR assay. Held by TCRdb, this immuneACCESS table contains in-frame sequences only and omits some clones. Under half of the omission traces to an unresolved V gene where checked; the cause of the rest is unknown. This sample is represented by 2 million to 3 million clones; 80% to 95% of them were singletons. Of the sample, 0.36% is held by the ten largest clones. Input material: naive CD4+ T cells from PBMCs. The sample's cell subset or site, from its label and the paper: CD45RA+ positively selected. These receptor sequences come from a man in his late teens or twenties in good health. Some clones in this sample may be carry-over from other donors' samples.

This sequence joins TRBV19 and TRBJ1-5, with TRBD1 matching 9 bases. CDR3 length: 18 residues. CDR1 is LNHDA, CDR2 SQIVND, per germline (reference sequence). V lost 1 base and J lost 2; bases outside the gene matches: 9. The chain's CDR3 is CASSIVAGQGIGNQPQHF. For the CDR3, the DNA is TGTGCCAGTAGTATAGTGGCAGGACAGGGGATCGGCAATCAGCCCCAGCATTTT. Filled out from reference TRBV19 and TRBJ1-5, the complete variable domain reads DGGITQSPKYLFRKEGQNVTLSCEQNLNHDAMYWYRQDPGQGLRLIYYSQIVNDFQKGDIAEGYSVSREKKESFPLTVTSAQKNPTAFYLCASSIVAGQGIGNQPQHFGDGTRLSIL.

The chain links TRBV18 to TRBJ2-5; 12 bases fit TRBD2. In germline, CDR1 is KGHSH, CDR2 LQKENI. The CDR3 sequence is 17 residues long. J lost 2 bases, V lost 0 bases, and 4 bases had no gene match. The DNA of the CDR3 is TGTGCCAGCTCACCACCGACTAGCGGGAGACCACAAGAGACCCAGTACTTC. This encodes CASSPPTSGRPQETQYF.

A remark on this clone: The same CDR3 also results from other DNA sequences found in this sample. The chain employs TRBV2 and TRBJ1-1; TRBD1 agrees at 7 bases. CDR3 length equals 14 residues. After removal of 7 bases from V and 2 bases from J, the junction contained 7 bases not matched to a gene. Looked up from germline, CDR1 is SNHLY and CDR2 is FYNNEI. The CDR3 loop reads CASTRDSLNTEAFF. CDR3 sequence (DNA): TGTGCCAGCACACGGGACAGCCTCAACACTGAAGCTTTCTTT.

The chain carries TRBV6-5 and TRBJ2-3; 12 bases match TRBD1. Trimming removed 3 bases from V and 6 bases from J; junction bases left unmatched: 7. The CDR3 length is 16 residues. The germline gives CDR1 MNHEY, CDR2 SVGAGI. The DNA for the CDR3 is TGTGCCAGCAGTTATAGGAGTGGGACAGGGGGCGATACGCAGTATTTT. Amino acid sequence: CASSYRSGTGGDTQYF.

The V and J genes are TRBV30 and TRBJ2-5; D is uncertain. Trimming took off 3 bases at V and 2 bases at J, with 4 bases between the two ends. This CDR3 is built from 11 residues. CDR1 and CDR2 (germline): GTSNPN, SVGIG (reference sequence). This chain's CDR3 is CAWSEQETQYF. DNA for the CDR3: TGTGCCTGGAGCGAACAAGAGACCCAGTACTTC.

This rearrangement joins TRBV5-6 to TRBJ1-2; 7 bases line up with TRBD1. This CDR3 is built from 14 residues. After removal of 0 bases from V and 8 bases from J, the junction contained 7 bases not matched to a gene. Germline V gene lookup returns CDR1 SGHDT and CDR2 YYEEEE. CDR3 in DNA: TGTGCCAGCAGCTTGGCCGAGGGGGCGAAAGGCTACACCTTC. Translated: CASSLAEGAKGYTF.

About this clone itself: Within the sample, other DNA sequences also encode this same CDR3. The chain recombines TRBV7-2 with TRBJ2-7, with D perhaps being TRBD1 or TRBD2 (6 bases each). Germline CDR1 SGHTA, CDR2 FQGNSA. CDR3 size: 14 residues. V was clipped by 0 bases and J by 4 bases, with 10 bases between them. The CDR3 spells CASSLARGEYEQYF. CDR3 nucleotide sequence: TGTGCCAGCAGCTTAGCTAGGGGGGAATACGAGCAGTACTTC. Combining the CDR3 with reference TRBV7-2 and TRBJ2-7 gives the whole variable domain GAGVSQSPSNKVTEKGKDVELRCDPISGHTALYWYRQSLGQGLEFLIYFQGNSAPDKSGLPSDRFSAERTGGSVSTLTIQRTQQEDSAVYLCASSLARGEYEQYFGPGTRLTVT.

The V call is TRBV7-9, the J call TRBJ2-7, with D possibly matching TRBD1 (6 bases). The germline CDR1 and CDR2 sequences are SEHNR and FQNEAQ (reference sequence). V lost 5 bases, J lost 2 bases, and 10 bases lay in between. The CDR3 is made up of 13 amino acids. Written as DNA, the CDR3 is TGTGCCAGCAGCGTAGGGGGAGCCTACGAGCAGTACTTC. It yields the protein CASSVGGAYEQYF.

The chain joins TRBV30 to TRBJ2-1; 8 bases agree with TRBD2. This CDR3 region has 16 residues. Germline CDR1 reads GTSNPN; CDR2 reads SVGIG (reference sequence). The junction had 17 bases not matched to a gene; V was cut back by 3 bases and J by 10 bases. CDR3 sequence: CAWRSNRGLALFEQFF. CDR3 coding DNA: TGTGCCTGGAGATCAAACCGAGGACTAGCTTTATTCGAGCAGTTCTTC.

V usage is TRBV7-2 and J usage is TRBJ2-3, with 15 bases lining up with TRBD2. CDR1 is SGHTA, CDR2 FQGNSA, per germline. The trim removed 4 bases at V and 3 bases at J, leaving 8 bases unmatched. This CDR3 contains 18 residues. The CDR3 sequence is CASSSGLAGGRLTDTQYF. As DNA, the CDR3 is TGTGCCAGCAGCTCGGGACTAGCGGGAGGAAGATTGACAGATACGCAGTATTTT.

The rearrangement links TRBV7-8 to TRBJ2-3, with TRBD2 as a possible D gene (5 bases). The V end lost 2 bases, the J end lost 7 bases, and 28 bases lay between the germline ends. Germline assignment: CDR1 SGHVS and CDR2 FQNEAQ. The CDR3 runs to 19 residues. The CDR3 sequence: CASSLSPWESVLGVHTQYF. CDR3 DNA sequence: TGTGCCAGCAGCTTATCGCCGTGGGAGTCAGTTCTTGGTGTTCATACGCAGTATTTT.

The V and J genes are TRBV6-1 and TRBJ1-4; 8 nucleotides agree with TRBD1. This CDR3 spans 16 amino acids. V lost 2 bases, J lost 4 bases, and 6 bases stayed unmatched. Per germline, CDR1 MNHNS and CDR2 SASEGT. The CDR3, as DNA: TGTGCCAGCAGTGAATTGCCCACAGGGGGTAATGAAAAACTGTTTTTT. It yields the protein CASSELPTGGNEKLFF.

This chain links TRBV28 with TRBJ2-7, with TRBD1 identical over 8 bases. Trimming cost V 5 bases and J 2 bases; bases outside gene matches: 14. Germline CDR1 is MDHEN and CDR2 is SYDVKM. CDR3 length: 17 residues. In DNA, the CDR3 is TGTGCCAGCAGTCCCCCCCGCAGGGGGCCCAAAACCTACGAGCAGTACTTC. This sequence encodes CASSPPRRGPKTYEQYF. Filled out from reference TRBV28 and TRBJ2-7, the complete variable domain reads DVKVTQSSRYLVKRTGEKVFLECVQDMDHENMFWYRQDPGLGLRLIYFSYDVKMKEKGDIPEGYSVSREKKERFSLILESASTNQTSMYLCASSPPRRGPKTYEQYFGPGTRLTVT.

The rearrangement joins TRBV9 to TRBJ2-7; 7 bases agree with TRBD1. J was trimmed by 2 bases and V by 3 bases; bases with no gene match: 8. The CDR3 covers 15 residues. Germline values: CDR1 SGDLS, CDR2 YYNGEE. CDR3 coding DNA: TGTGCCAGCAGCGCCGGACGGACAGGACCCTACGAGCAGTACTTC. Translating it yields CASSAGRTGPYEQYF.

The chain recombines TRBV5-1 with TRBJ1-1; D is uncertain. Deletions cut 0 bases from V and 4 bases from J, with 16 bases between. Germline CDR1 SGHRS, CDR2 YFSETQ. CDR3 length equals 16 residues. The CDR3: CASSLGLGDMTTEAFF. DNA for the CDR3: TGCGCCAGCAGCTTGGGATTGGGTGATATGACCACTGAAGCTTTCTTT.

With regard to this clone: The sample contains more than one DNA sequence encoding this CDR3. The chain links TRBV18 to TRBJ2-7; D possibly matches TRBD1 or TRBD2 (5 bases each). The germline V gene has CDR1 KGHSH and CDR2 LQKENI. The CDR3 runs 14 residues. V gave up 3 bases and J gave up 3 bases, with 12 bases separating them. Here the CDR3 reads CASSPGTGNYEQYF. As DNA, the CDR3 is TGTGCCAGCTCACCCGGGACGGGAAACTACGAGCAGTACTTC. The full variable domain, with the rest looked up from reference TRBV18 and TRBJ2-7, is NAGVMQNPRHLVRRRGQEARLRCSPMKGHSHVYWYRQLPEEGLKFMVYLQKENIIDESGMPKERFSAEFPKEGPSILRIQQVVRGDSAAYFCASSPGTGNYEQYFGPGTRLTVT.

In DNA, the CDR3 is TGCGCCAGCAGCCAAGCGAAGACTAGCGGGAGGGCGTCATCCAAAAACATTCAGTACTTC. Encoded protein: CASSQAKTSGRASSKNIQYF. V is TRBV4-3 and J is TRBJ2-4; 14 nucleotides line up with TRBD2. This CDR3 region has 20 residues. The germline gives CDR1 LGHNA, CDR2 YSLEER. V dropped 1 base and J dropped 2; count of bases not matched to a gene: 10.